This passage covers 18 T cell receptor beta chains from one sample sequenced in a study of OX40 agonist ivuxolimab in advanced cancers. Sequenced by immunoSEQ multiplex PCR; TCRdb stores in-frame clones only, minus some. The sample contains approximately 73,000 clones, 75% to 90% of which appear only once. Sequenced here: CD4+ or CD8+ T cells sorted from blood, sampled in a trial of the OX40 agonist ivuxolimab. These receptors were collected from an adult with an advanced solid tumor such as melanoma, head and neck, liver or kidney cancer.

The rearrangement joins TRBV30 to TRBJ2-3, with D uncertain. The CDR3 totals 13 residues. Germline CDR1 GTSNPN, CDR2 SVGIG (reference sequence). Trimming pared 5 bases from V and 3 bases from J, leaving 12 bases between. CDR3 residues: CAWERIWTDTQYF. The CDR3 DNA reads TGTGCCTGGGAGAGGATATGGACAGATACGCAGTATTTT.

CDR3 in amino acids: CASSTPGAGANVLTF. The CDR3 region has the DNA TGTGCCAGTAGTACCCCCGGCGCCGGGGCCAACGTCCTGACTTTC. V usage is TRBV19 and J usage is TRBJ2-6; D remains ambiguous. The CDR3 covers 15 residues. V dropped 4 bases and J dropped 4 bases, with 11 bases sitting between them. Germline V gene lookup returns CDR1 LNHDA and CDR2 SQIVND (reference sequence).

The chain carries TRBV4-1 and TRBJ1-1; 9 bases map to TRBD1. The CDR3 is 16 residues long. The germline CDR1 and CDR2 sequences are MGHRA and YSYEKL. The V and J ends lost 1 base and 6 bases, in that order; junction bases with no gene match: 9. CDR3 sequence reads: CASSQGTGVRYAEAFF. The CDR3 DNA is TGCGCCAGCAGCCAAGGGACAGGGGTGAGGTACGCTGAAGCTTTCTTT.

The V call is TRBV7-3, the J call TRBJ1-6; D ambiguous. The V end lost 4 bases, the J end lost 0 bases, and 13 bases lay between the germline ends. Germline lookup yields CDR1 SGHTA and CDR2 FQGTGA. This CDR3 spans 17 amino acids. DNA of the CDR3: TGTGCCAGCAGCTCGACACACCTGAGCTCCTATAATTCACCCCTCCACTTT. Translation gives CASSSTHLSSYNSPLHF.

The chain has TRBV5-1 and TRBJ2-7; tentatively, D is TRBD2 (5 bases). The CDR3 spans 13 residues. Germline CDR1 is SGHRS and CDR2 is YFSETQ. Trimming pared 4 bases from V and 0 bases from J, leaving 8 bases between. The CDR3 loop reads CASSAGNSYEQYF. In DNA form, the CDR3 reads TGCGCCAGCAGCGCCGGGAACTCCTACGAGCAGTACTTC.

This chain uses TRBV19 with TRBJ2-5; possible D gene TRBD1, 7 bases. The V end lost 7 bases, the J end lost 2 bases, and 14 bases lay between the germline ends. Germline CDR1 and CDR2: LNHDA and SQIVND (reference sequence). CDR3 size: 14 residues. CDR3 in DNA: TGTGCCAGTAAGGGCCAGGGGGGTCAAGAGACCCAGTACTTC. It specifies CASKGQGGQETQYF.

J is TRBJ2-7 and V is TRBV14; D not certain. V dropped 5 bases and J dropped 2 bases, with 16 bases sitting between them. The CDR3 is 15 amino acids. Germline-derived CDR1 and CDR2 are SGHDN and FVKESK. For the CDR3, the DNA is TGTGCCAGCAGCGAGTCACGACAAGTAGCCTACGAGCAGTACTTC. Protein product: CASSESRQVAYEQYF.

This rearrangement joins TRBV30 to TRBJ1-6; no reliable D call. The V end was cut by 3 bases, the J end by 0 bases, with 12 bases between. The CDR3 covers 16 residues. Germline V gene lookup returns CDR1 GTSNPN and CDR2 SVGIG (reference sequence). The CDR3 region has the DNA TGTGCCTGGAGAACCGCCCCGAGCTCCTATAATTCACCCCTCCACTTT. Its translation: CAWRTAPSSYNSPLHF. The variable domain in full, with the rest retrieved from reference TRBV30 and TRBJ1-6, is SQTIHQWPATLVQPVGSPLSLECTVEGTSNPNLYWYRQAAGRGLQLLFYSVGIGQISSEVPQNLSASRPQDRQFILSSKKLLLSDSGFYLCAWRTAPSSYNSPLHFGNGTRLTVT.

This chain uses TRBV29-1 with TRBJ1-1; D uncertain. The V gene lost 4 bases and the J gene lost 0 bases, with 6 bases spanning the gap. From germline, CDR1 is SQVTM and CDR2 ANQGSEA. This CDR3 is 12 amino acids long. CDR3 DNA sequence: TGCAGCGTTGCGCGGATGAACACTGAAGCTTTCTTT. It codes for CSVARMNTEAFF. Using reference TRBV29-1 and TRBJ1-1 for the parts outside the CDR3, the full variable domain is SAVISQKPSRDICQRGTSLTIQCQVDSQVTMMFWYRQQPGQSLTLIATANQGSEATYESGFVIDKFPISRPNLTFSTLTVSNMSPEDSSIYLCSVARMNTEAFFGQGTRLTVV.

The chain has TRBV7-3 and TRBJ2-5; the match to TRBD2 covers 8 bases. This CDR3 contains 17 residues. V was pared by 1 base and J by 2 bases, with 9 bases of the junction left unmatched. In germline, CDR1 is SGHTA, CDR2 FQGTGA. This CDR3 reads CASSLRRTAGEQETQYF. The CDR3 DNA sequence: TGTGCCAGCAGCTTAAGGCGGACAGCGGGGGAGCAAGAGACCCAGTACTTC.

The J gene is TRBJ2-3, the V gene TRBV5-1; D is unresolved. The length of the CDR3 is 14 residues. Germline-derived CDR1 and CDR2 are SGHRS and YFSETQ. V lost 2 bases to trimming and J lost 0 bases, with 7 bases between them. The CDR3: CASSFPASTDTQYF. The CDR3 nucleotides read TGCGCCAGCAGCTTTCCAGCTAGCACAGATACGCAGTATTTT.

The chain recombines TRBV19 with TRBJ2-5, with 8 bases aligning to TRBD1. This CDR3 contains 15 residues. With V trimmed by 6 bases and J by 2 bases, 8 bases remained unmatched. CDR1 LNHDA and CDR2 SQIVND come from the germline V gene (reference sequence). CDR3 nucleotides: TGTGCCAGTAGCACCAGGACAGGGTATCAAGAGACCCAGTACTTC. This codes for CASSTRTGYQETQYF.

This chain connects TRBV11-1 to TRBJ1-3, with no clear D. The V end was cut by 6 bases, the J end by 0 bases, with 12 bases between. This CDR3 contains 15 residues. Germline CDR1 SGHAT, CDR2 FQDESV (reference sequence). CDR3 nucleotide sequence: TGTGCCAGCAGTCCTACGCGCTTCTCTGGAAACACCATATATTTT. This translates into CASSPTRFSGNTIYF.

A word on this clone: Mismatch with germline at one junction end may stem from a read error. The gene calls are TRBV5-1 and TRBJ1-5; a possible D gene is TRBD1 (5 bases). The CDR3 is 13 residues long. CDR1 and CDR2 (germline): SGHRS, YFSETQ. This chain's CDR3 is CASSLGPDQPQHF. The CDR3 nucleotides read TGTGCCAGCAGCTTGGGGCCGGACCAGCCCCAGCATTTT.

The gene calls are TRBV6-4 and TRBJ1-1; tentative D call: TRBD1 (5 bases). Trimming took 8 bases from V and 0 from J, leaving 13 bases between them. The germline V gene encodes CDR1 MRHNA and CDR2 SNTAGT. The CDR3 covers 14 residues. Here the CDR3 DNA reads TGTGCCAGCCGAGCAGACAGACTGAACACTGAAGCTTTCTTT. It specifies CASRADRLNTEAFF.

CDR3 bases: TGTGCCAGCAGCCGGGACGGTCAGAGGATGAACACTGAAGCTTTCTTT. This gives the protein CASSRDGQRMNTEAFF. The V call is TRBV7-2, the J call TRBJ1-1, with D maybe TRBD1 (5 bases). Trimming cost V 5 bases and J 0 bases, with 16 bases left between them. This CDR3 is 16 amino acids long. Germline CDR1 and CDR2: SGHTA and FQGNSA.

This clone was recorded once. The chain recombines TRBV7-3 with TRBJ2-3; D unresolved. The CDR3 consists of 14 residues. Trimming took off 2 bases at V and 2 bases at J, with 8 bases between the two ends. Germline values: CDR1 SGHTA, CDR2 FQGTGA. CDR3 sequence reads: CASSLDSPTDTQYF. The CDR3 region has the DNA TGTGCCAGCAGCTTAGATTCCCCCACAGATACGCAGTATTTT.

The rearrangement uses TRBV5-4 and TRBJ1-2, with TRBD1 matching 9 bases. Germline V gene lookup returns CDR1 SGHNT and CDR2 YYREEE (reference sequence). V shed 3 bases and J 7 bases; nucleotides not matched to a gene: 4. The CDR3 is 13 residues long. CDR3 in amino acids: CASSSDRGSGYTF. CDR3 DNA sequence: TGTGCCAGCAGCTCGGACAGGGGATCTGGCTACACCTTC.